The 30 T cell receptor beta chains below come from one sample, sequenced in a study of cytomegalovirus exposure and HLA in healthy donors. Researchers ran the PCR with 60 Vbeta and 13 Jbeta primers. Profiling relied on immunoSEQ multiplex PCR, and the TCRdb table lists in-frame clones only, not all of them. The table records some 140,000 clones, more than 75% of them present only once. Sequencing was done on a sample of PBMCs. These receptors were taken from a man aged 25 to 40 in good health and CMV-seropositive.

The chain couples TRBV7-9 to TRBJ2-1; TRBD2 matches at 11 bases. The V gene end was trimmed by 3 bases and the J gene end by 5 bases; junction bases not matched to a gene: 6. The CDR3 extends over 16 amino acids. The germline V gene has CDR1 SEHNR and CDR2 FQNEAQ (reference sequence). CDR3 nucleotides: TGTGCCAGCAGCTTGAAGGGACTAGCGGCCAACAATGAGCAGTTCTTC. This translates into CASSLKGLAANNEQFF. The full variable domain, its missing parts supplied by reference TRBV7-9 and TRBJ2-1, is DTGVSQNPRHKITKRGQNVTFRCDPISEHNRLYWYRQTLGQGPEFLTYFQNEAQLEKSRLLSDRFSAERPKGSFSTLEIQRTEQGDSAMYLCASSLKGLAANNEQFFGPGTRLTVL.

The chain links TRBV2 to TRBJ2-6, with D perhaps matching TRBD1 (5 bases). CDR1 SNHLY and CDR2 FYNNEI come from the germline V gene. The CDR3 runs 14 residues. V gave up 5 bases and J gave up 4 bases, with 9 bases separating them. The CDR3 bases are TGTGCCAGCAGTCAAGGGGCCGGGGCCAACGTCCTGACTTTC. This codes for CASSQGAGANVLTF.

CDR3 region: CATTDRSITYEQYF. The CDR3 nucleotides are TGTGCCACCACCGACAGATCCATAACCTACGAGCAGTACTTC. This chain joins TRBV6-5 and TRBJ2-7; weak D call: TRBD1 (5 bases). V lost 10 bases to trimming and J lost 2 bases, with 18 bases between them. The CDR3 length is 14 residues. Looked up from germline, CDR1 is MNHEY and CDR2 is SVGAGI.

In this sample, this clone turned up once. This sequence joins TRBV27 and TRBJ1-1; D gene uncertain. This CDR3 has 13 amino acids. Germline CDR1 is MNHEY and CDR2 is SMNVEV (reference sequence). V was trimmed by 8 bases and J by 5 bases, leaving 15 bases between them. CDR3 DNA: TGTGCCAGCTCCCCCCCGGGAAGGACTGAAGCTTTCTTT. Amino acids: CASSPPGRTEAFF.

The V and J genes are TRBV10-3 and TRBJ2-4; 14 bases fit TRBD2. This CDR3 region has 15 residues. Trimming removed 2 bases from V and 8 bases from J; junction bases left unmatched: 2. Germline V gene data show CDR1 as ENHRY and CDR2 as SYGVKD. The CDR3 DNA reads TGTGCCATCAGTGAGGCGACTAGCGGGAGGGACATTCAGTACTTC. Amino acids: CAISEATSGRDIQYF.

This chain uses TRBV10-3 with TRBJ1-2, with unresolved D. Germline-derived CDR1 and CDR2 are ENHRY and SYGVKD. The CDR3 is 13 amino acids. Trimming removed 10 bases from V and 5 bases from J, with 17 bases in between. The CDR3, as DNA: TGTGCCAGCAGCCCCCGAGAGCCGTATGGCTACACCTTC. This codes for CASSPREPYGYTF.

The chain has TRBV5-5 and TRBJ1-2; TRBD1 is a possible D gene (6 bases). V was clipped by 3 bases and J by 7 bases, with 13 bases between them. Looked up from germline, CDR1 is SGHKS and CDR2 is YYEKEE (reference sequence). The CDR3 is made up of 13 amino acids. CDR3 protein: CASSSRGSTGYTF. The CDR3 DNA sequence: TGTGCCAGCAGCTCCAGGGGCTCTACTGGCTACACCTTC.

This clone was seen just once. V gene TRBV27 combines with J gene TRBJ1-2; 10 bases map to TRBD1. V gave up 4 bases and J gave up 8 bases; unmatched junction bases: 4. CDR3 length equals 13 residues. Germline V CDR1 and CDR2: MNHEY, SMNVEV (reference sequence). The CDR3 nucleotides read TGTGCCAGCAGTTCCGGGACAGGGGACGGCTACACCTTC. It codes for CASSSGTGDGYTF.

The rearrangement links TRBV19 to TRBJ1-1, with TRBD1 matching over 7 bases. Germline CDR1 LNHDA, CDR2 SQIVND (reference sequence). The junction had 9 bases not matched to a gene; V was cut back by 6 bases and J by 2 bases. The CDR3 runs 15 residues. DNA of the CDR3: TGTGCCAGTAGGCCCCAACAGGGGAGTAACACTGAAGCTTTCTTT. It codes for CASRPQQGSNTEAFF.

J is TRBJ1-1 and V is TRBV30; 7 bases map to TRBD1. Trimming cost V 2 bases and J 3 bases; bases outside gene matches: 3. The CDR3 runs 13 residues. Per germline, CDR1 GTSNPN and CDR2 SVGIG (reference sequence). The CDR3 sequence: CAWSMQGDTEAFF. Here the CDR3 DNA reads TGTGCCTGGAGTATGCAGGGGGACACTGAAGCTTTCTTT.

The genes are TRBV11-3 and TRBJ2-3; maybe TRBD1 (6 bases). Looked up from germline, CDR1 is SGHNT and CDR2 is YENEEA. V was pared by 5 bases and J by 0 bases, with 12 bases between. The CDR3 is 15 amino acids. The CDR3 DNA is TGTGCCAGCAGCCCCGAGGGGGTTAGCACAGATACGCAGTATTTT. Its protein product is CASSPEGVSTDTQYF.

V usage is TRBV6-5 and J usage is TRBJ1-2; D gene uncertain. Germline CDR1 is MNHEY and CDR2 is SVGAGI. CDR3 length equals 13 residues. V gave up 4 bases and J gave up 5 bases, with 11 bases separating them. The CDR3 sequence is CASSSAGPYGYTF. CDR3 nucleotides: TGTGCCAGCAGTTCCGCGGGCCCTTATGGCTACACCTTC.

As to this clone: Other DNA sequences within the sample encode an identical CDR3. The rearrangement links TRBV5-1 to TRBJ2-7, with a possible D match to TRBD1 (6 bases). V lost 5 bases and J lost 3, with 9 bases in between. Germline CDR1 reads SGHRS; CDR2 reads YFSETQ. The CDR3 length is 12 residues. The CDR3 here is CASSPDSYEQYF. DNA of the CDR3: TGCGCCAGCAGTCCGGACAGCTACGAGCAGTACTTC.

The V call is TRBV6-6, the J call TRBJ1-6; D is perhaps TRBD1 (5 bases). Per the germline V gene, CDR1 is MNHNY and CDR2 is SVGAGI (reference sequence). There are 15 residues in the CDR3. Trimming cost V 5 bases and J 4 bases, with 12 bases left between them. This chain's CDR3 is CASSAGEGYNSPLHF. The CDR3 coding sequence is TGTGCCAGCAGTGCCGGGGAGGGGTATAATTCACCCCTCCACTTT.

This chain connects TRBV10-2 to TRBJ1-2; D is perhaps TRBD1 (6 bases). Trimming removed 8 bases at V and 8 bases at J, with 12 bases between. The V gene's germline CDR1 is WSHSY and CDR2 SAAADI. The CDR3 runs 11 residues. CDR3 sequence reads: CASGTGKGYTF. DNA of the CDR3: TGCGCCAGCGGAACAGGGAAAGGCTACACCTTC.

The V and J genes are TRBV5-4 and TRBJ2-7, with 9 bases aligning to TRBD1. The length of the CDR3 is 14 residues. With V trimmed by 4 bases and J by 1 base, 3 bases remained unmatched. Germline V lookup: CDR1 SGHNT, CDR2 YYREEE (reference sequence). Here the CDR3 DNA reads TGTGCCAGCAGCGGGGGACAGGGATCCTACGAGCAGTACTTC. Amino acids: CASSGGQGSYEQYF.

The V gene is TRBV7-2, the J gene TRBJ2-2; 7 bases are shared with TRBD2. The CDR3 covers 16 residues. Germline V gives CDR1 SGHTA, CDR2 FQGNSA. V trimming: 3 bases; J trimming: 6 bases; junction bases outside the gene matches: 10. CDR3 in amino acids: CASSLGGFLLSGELFF. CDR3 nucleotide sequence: TGTGCCAGCAGCTTGGGGGGGTTTTTATTATCCGGGGAGCTGTTTTTT.

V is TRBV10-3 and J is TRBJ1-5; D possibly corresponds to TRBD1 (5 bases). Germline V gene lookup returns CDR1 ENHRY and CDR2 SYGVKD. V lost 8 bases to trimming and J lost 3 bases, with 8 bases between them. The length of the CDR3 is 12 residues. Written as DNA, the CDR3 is TGTGCCATCTCAGGGAACAATCAGCCCCAGCATTTT. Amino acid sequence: CAISGNNQPQHF.

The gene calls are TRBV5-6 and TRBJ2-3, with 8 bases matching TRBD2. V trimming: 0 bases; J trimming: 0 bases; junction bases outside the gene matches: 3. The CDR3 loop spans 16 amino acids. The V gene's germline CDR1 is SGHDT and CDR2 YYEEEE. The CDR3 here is CASSLGLALSTDTQYF. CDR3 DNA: TGTGCCAGCAGCTTGGGACTAGCGCTTAGCACAGATACGCAGTATTTT. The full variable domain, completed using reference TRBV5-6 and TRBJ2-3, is DAGVTQSPTHLIKTRGQQVTLRCSPKSGHDTVSWYQQALGQGPQFIFQYYEEEERQRGNFPDRFSGHQFPNYSSELNVNALLLGDSALYLCASSLGLALSTDTQYFGPGTRLTVL.

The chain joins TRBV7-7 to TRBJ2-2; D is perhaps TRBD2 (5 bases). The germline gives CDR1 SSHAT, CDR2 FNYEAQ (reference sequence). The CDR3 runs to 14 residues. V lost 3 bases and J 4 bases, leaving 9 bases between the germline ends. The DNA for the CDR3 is TGTGCCAGCAGCTTTGGGGAGACCACCGGGGAGCTGTTTTTT. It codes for CASSFGETTGELFF.

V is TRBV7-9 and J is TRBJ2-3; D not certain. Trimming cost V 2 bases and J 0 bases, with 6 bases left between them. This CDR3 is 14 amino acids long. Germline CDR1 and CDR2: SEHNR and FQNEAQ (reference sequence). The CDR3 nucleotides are TGTGCCAGCAGCTTATACGGGAGCACAGATACGCAGTATTTT. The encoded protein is CASSLYGSTDTQYF. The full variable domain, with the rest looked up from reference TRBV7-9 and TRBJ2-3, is DTGVSQNPRHKITKRGQNVTFRCDPISEHNRLYWYRQTLGQGPEFLTYFQNEAQLEKSRLLSDRFSAERPKGSFSTLEIQRTEQGDSAMYLCASSLYGSTDTQYFGPGTRLTVL.

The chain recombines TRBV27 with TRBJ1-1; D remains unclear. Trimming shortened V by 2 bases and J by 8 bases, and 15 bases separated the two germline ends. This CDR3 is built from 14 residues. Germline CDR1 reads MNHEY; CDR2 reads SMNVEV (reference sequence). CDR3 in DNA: TGTGCCAGCAGTTTAGGTGACGGACTGACCGAAGCTTTCTTT. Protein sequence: CASSLGDGLTEAFF.

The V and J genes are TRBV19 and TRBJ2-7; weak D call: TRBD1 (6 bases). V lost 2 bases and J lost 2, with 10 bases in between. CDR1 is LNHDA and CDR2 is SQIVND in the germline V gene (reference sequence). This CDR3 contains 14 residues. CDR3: CASSIRQVPYEQYF. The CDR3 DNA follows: TGTGCCAGTAGTATAAGACAGGTCCCCTACGAGCAGTACTTC.

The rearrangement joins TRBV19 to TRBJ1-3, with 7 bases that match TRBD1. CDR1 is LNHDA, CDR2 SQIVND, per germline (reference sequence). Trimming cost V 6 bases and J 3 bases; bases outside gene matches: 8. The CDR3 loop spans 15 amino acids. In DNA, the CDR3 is TGTGCCAGTAGCATTGGGACAGTCCTTGGAAACACCATATATTTT. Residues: CASSIGTVLGNTIYF.

The DNA for the CDR3 is TGTGCCAGCAGGCTTAGCGGGAGCTACGAGCAGTACTTC. Amino acid sequence: CASRLSGSYEQYF. This chain links TRBV27 with TRBJ2-5; 9 nucleotides agree with TRBD2. The assigned J gene may be wrong: the sequence end matches TRBJ2-7 better. Germline values: CDR1 MNHEY, CDR2 SMNVEV (reference sequence). The CDR3 spans 13 residues.

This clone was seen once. CDR3 nucleotide sequence: TGCGCCAGCATCCTCGCTCCGGGACAGGAGCTTTACGAGCAGTACTTC. Translating gives CASILAPGQELYEQYF. The chain couples TRBV5-1 to TRBJ2-7; TRBD1 matches 8 bases. The CDR3 extends over 16 amino acids. Per the germline V gene, CDR1 is SGHRS and CDR2 is YFSETQ. V was pared by 6 bases and J by 4 bases, with 15 bases of the junction left unmatched.

The CDR3 DNA is TGCGCCAGCAGTGAGTCGGGCTCGCGGGGGAGGAATGAGCAGTTCTTC. This gives the protein CASSESGSRGRNEQFF. The chain carries TRBV10-2 and TRBJ2-1, with 7 bases matching TRBD2. Losses at the gene ends were 0 bases for V and 7 bases for J; bases not matched to a gene: 9. The CDR3 totals 16 residues. CDR1 and CDR2 (germline): WSHSY, SAAADI.

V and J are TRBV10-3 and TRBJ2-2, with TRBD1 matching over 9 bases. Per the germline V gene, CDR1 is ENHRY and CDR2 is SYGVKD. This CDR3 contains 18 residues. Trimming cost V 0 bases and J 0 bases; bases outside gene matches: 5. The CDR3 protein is CAISESYGTGPNTGELFF. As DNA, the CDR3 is TGTGCCATCAGTGAGTCCTACGGGACAGGGCCGAACACCGGGGAGCTGTTTTTT.

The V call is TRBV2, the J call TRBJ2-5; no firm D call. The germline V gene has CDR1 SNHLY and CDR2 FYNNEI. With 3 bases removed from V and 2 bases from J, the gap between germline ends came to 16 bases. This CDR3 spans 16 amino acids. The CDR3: CASSDIGTVVQETQYF. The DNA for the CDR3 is TGTGCCAGCAGTGACATAGGAACAGTAGTACAAGAGACCCAGTACTTC.

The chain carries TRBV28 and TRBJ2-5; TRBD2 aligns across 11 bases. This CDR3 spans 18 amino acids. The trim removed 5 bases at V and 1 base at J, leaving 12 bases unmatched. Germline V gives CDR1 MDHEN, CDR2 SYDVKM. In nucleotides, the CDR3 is TGTGCCAGCAGTGGGACCAGGGCTAGCGGGAGGACCCAAGAGACCCAGTACTTC. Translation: CASSGTRASGRTQETQYF.